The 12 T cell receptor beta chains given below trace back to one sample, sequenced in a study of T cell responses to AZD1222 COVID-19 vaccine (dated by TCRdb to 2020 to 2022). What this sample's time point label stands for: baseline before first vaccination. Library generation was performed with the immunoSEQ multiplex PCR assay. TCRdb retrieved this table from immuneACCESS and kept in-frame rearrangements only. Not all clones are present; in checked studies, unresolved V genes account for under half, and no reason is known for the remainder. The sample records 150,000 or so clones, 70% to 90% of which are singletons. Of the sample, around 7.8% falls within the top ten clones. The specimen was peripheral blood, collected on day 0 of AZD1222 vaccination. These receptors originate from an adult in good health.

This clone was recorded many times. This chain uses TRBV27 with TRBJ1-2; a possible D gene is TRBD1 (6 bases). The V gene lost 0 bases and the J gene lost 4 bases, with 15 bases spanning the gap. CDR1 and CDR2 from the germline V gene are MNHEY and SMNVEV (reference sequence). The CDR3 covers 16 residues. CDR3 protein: CASSLSNRAGAYGYTF. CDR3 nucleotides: TGTGCCAGCAGTTTATCGAACAGGGCGGGGGCCTATGGCTACACCTTC.

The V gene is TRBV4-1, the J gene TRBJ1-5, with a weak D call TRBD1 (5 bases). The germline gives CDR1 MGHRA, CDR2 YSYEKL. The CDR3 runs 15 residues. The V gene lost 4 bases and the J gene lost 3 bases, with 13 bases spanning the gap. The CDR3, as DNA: TGCGCCAGCAGCCCCCCGGCAGGGACCAATCAGCCCCAGCATTTT. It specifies CASSPPAGTNQPQHF.

CDR3 sequence reads: CASSSDSGKLFF. The CDR3 nucleotides read TGCGCCAGCAGCTCTGACAGTGGAAAACTGTTTTTT. The chain combines TRBV5-1 with TRBJ1-4, with TRBD1 as a possible D gene (5 bases). The CDR3 consists of 12 residues. V lost 3 bases to trimming and J lost 10 bases, with 10 bases between them. Germline V gene data show CDR1 as SGHRS and CDR2 as YFSETQ.

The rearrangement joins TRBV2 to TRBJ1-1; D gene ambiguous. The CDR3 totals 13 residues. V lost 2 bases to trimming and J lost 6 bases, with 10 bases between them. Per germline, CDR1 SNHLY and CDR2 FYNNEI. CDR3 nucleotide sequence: TGTGCCAGCAGTGAACGGGAGATCGCTGAAGCTTTCTTT. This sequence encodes CASSEREIAEAFF.

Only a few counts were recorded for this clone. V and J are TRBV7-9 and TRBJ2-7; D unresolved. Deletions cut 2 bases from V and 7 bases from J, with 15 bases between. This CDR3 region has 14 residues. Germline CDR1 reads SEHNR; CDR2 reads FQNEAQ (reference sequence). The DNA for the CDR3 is TGTGCCAGCAGCTTACCCCCCAACATCCGGGAGCAGTACTTC. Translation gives CASSLPPNIREQYF.

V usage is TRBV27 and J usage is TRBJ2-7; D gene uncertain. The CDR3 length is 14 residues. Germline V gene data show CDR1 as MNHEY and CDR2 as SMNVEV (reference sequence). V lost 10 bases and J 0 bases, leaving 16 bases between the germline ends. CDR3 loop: CATSTLGSSYEQYF. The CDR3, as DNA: TGTGCCACCTCGACTTTGGGAAGCTCCTACGAGCAGTACTTC.

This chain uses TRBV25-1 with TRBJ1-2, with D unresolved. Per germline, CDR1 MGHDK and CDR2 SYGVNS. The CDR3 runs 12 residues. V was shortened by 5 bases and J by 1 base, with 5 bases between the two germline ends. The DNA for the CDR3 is TGTGCCAGCAGTCGTGTTAACTATGGCTACACCTTC. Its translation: CASSRVNYGYTF.

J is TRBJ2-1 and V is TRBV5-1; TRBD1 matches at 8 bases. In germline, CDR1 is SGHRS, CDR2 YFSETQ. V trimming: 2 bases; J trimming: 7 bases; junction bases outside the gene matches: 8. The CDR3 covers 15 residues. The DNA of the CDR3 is TGCGCCAGCAGCTTTGCAGGGGGCTTTTCGAATGAGCAGTTCTTC. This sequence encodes CASSFAGGFSNEQFF. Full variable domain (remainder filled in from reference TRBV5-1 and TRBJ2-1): KAGVTQTPRYLIKTRGQQVTLSCSPISGHRSVSWYQQTPGQGLQFLFEYFSETQRNKGNFPGRFSGRQFSNSRSEMNVSTLELGDSALYLCASSFAGGFSNEQFFGPGTRLTVL.

The CDR3 coding sequence is TGTGCCAGCAGCTCAACTCCGGACAGGGGAGAGACCCAGTACTTC. Amino acids: CASSSTPDRGETQYF. The rearrangement uses TRBV13 and TRBJ2-5; 9 bases line up with TRBD1. V dropped 4 bases and J dropped 4; count of bases not matched to a gene: 7. This CDR3 contains 15 residues. The germline CDR1 and CDR2 sequences are PRHDT and FYEKMQ (reference sequence).

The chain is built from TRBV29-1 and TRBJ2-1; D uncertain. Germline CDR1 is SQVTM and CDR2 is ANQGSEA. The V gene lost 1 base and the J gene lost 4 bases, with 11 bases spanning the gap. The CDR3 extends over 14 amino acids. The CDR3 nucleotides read TGCAGCGTTGAAGTCGTAAGTCTTTACAATGAGCAGTTCTTC. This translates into CSVEVVSLYNEQFF.

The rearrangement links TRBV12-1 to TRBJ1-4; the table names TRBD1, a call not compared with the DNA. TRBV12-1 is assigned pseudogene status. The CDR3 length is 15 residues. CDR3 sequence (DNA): TGTGCCAGCAGCCGGACAGGGTCAACTAATGAAAAACTGTTTTTT. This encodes CASSRTGSTNEKLFF.

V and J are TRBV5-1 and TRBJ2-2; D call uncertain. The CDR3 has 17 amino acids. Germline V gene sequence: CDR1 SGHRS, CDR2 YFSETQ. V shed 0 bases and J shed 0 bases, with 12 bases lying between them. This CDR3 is CASSLVVRVPNTGELFF. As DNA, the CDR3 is TGCGCCAGCAGCTTGGTAGTTAGGGTCCCGAACACCGGGGAGCTGTTTTTT.